A selection of T cell receptor beta chains follows, all from one sample in a study of cytomegalovirus exposure and HLA in healthy donors. Assay used: immunoSEQ multiplex PCR; TCRdb lists only in-frame clones, some missing. The sample shows hundreds of thousands of clones, more than 80% of them seen only once. The sample consisted of PBMCs. These receptors came from a woman aged 18-30 years in good health and CMV-seronegative. CDR3s include the opening cysteine and the closing phenylalanine or tryptophan. Each record gives: CDR3 length, J gene, V gene, D gene, CDR3 protein. D genes are given only for firm matches.

len: 15
j_gene: TRBJ1-3
v_gene: TRBV7-9
d_gene: TRBD1
CDR3aa: CASSLDRPSGNTIYF

len: 14
j_gene: TRBJ1-4
v_gene: TRBV7-9
d_gene: -
CDR3aa: CASSLRGGDEKLFF

len: 13
j_gene: TRBJ1-1
v_gene: TRBV7-9
d_gene: -
CDR3aa: CASSRGWNTEAFF

len: 15
j_gene: TRBJ1-4
v_gene: TRBV4-1
d_gene: -
CDR3aa: CASSQARQGYEKLFF

len: 15
j_gene: TRBJ2-1
v_gene: TRBV9
d_gene: TRBD1
CDR3aa: CASSAIPTGGNEQFF

len: 14
j_gene: TRBJ1-2
v_gene: TRBV6-1
d_gene: TRBD1
CDR3aa: CASSDQLQGNGYTF

len: 15
j_gene: TRBJ2-3
v_gene: TRBV7-6
d_gene: -
CDR3aa: CASSFTGGGTDTQYF

len: 17
j_gene: TRBJ2-1
v_gene: TRBV10-1
d_gene: TRBD2
CDR3aa: CASSAVSGRDLSNEQFF

len: 16
j_gene: TRBJ2-2
v_gene: TRBV4-1
d_gene: -
CDR3aa: CASSQAEGANTGELFF

len: 14
j_gene: TRBJ2-7
v_gene: TRBV19
d_gene: -
CDR3aa: CASSRGQIPYEQYF

len: 16
j_gene: TRBJ2-1
v_gene: TRBV4-1
d_gene: TRBD2
CDR3aa: CASSQVVLAGVGWQFF

len: 11
j_gene: TRBJ2-7
v_gene: TRBV20-1
d_gene: -
CDR3aa: CSAPRVYEQYF

len: 13
j_gene: TRBJ1-2
v_gene: TRBV28
d_gene: -
CDR3aa: CASSSNRAGGYTF

len: 14
j_gene: TRBJ2-5
v_gene: TRBV11-2
d_gene: TRBD2
CDR3aa: CASHGTSGGETQYF

len: 14
j_gene: TRBJ1-1
v_gene: TRBV10-3
d_gene: -
CDR3aa: CAIRGGQSGAEAFF

len: 14
j_gene: TRBJ2-7
v_gene: TRBV15
d_gene: -
CDR3aa: CATSRVWGNYEQYF

len: 15
j_gene: TRBJ2-1
v_gene: TRBV28
d_gene: -
CDR3aa: CASSFGLPLYNEQFF

len: 16
j_gene: TRBJ2-3
v_gene: TRBV4-2
d_gene: -
CDR3aa: CASSQDLFGGADTQYF

len: 16
j_gene: TRBJ2-2
v_gene: TRBV11-2
d_gene: TRBD1
CDR3aa: CASSLLTGDNTGELFF

len: 15
j_gene: TRBJ2-6
v_gene: TRBV2
d_gene: -
CDR3aa: CASSLTETGANVLTF

len: 13
j_gene: TRBJ2-5
v_gene: TRBV27
d_gene: TRBD2
CDR3aa: CASRKLAEETQYF

len: 13
j_gene: TRBJ1-6
v_gene: TRBV18
d_gene: -
CDR3aa: CASSPDSNSPLHF

len: 14
j_gene: TRBJ1-1
v_gene: TRBV4-2
d_gene: -
CDR3aa: CASSQDLTSHEAFF

len: 13
j_gene: TRBJ1-2
v_gene: TRBV5-4
d_gene: -
CDR3aa: CASSLGQGQGYTF

len: 12
j_gene: TRBJ2-1
v_gene: TRBV28
d_gene: TRBD2
CDR3aa: CASRWGGNEQFF

len: 16
j_gene: TRBJ2-1
v_gene: TRBV14
d_gene: -
CDR3aa: CASSQDRRTVYNEQFF

len: 15
j_gene: TRBJ1-3
v_gene: TRBV7-9
d_gene: -
CDR3aa: CASSSSSVSGNTIYF

len: 15
j_gene: TRBJ2-3
v_gene: TRBV13
d_gene: -
CDR3aa: CASSPYGGDTDTQYF

len: 15
j_gene: TRBJ2-3
v_gene: TRBV28
d_gene: TRBD1
CDR3aa: CASSSGTGSSDTQYF

len: 14
j_gene: TRBJ2-1
v_gene: TRBV30
d_gene: TRBD1
CDR3aa: CAWAQGQGYNEQFF

len: 16
j_gene: TRBJ2-3
v_gene: TRBV29-1
d_gene: TRBD2
CDR3aa: CSVEGRGGRPTDTQYF

len: 14
j_gene: TRBJ2-7
v_gene: TRBV5-1
d_gene: -
CDR3aa: CASSPGTSYYEQYF

len: 15
j_gene: TRBJ2-7
v_gene: TRBV28
d_gene: TRBD1
CDR3aa: CASSFDRTGSYEQYF

len: 15
j_gene: TRBJ2-2
v_gene: TRBV19
d_gene: -
CDR3aa: CASTKYDKNTGELFF

len: 17
j_gene: TRBJ1-3
v_gene: TRBV18
d_gene: TRBD1
CDR3aa: CASSLQQGAVAGNTIYF

len: 15
j_gene: TRBJ2-7
v_gene: TRBV28
d_gene: TRBD1
CDR3aa: CASSLDRDRPLQQYF

len: 14
j_gene: TRBJ1-2
v_gene: TRBV4-2
d_gene: -
CDR3aa: CASSPEGDLIWYTF

len: 14
j_gene: TRBJ1-2
v_gene: TRBV27
d_gene: -
CDR3aa: CASSLYRALFGYTF

len: 14
j_gene: TRBJ2-3
v_gene: TRBV6-1
d_gene: TRBD1
CDR3aa: CASLPGQGTDTQYF

len: 13
j_gene: TRBJ2-3
v_gene: TRBV5-1
d_gene: -
CDR3aa: CASLGERTDTQYF

len: 15
j_gene: TRBJ2-2
v_gene: TRBV7-3
d_gene: TRBD2
CDR3aa: CASSLQGGSTGELFF